This T cell receptor (beta chain) was obtained from a study of OX40 agonist ivuxolimab in advanced cancers. Study-wide results and limits: More expanded clones were found, on average, in CD8+ than in CD4+ T cells. Several nonresponders also turned out to have low normalized T-cell clonal expansion.

About this clone: Its cognate antigen is unknown.

Sequencing was performed with immunoSEQ multiplex PCR; in TCRdb, only in-frame clones are kept and a portion is missing. The data hold about 68,000 clones, with more than 75% observed a single time. The CDR3 extends over 13 amino acids. V gave up 1 base and J gave up 13 bases, with 13 bases separating them. The V gene's germline CDR1 is SNHLY and CDR2 FYNNEI. The TCR comes from an adult with an advanced solid tumor such as melanoma, head and neck, liver or kidney cancer. The sample was CD4+ or CD8+ T cells sorted from blood, taken in a trial of the OX40 agonist ivuxolimab. The genes are TRBV2 and TRBJ1-4; D is possibly TRBD1 (6 bases). DNA of the CDR3: TGTGCCAGCAGTGAAGGGTGGAGGGGGATACTGTTTTTT. Protein product: CASSEGWRGILFF.